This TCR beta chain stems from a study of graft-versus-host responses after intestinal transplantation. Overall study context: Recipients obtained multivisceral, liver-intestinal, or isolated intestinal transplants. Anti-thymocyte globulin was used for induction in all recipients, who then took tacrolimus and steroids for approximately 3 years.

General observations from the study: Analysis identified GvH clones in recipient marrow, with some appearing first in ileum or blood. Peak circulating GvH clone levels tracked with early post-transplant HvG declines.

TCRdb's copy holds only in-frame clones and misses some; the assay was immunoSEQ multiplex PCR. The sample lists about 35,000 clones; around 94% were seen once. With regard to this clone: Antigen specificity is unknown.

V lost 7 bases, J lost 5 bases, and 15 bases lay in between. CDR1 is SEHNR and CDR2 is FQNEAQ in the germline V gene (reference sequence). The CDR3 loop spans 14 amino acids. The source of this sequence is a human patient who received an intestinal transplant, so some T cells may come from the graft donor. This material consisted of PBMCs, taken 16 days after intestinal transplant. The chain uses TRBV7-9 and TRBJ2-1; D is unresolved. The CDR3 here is CASIRIVGHNEQFF. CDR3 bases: TGTGCCAGCATACGGATTGTCGGGCACAATGAGCAGTTCTTC.